One and the same sample provided the 28 T cell receptor beta chains below, sequenced in a study of blood T cell repertoires in COVID-19. Clones were sequenced by immunoSEQ multiplex PCR, and TCRdb holds only the in-frame ones, with some missing. Counted here are about 33,000 clones, around 84% occurring once; the ten biggest clones make up about 14%. The sequencing input was peripheral blood. These receptors were taken from a human donor in a cohort sampled during active COVID-19.

The chain carries TRBV6-5 and TRBJ2-5; 14 bases are shared with TRBD2. Trimming at V came to 2 bases and at J to 5 bases, leaving 4 bases not matched to a gene. Germline values: CDR1 MNHEY, CDR2 SVGAGI. CDR3 size: 16 residues. The CDR3 bases are TGTGCCAGCAGTTACCTGGGACTAGCGGGGGTTGAGACCCAGTACTTC. Its protein is CASSYLGLAGVETQYF.

The chain has TRBV2 and TRBJ1-1; 8 bases fit TRBD1. The J segment lost 3 bases and the V segment lost 1 base, leaving 7 bases of the junction unmatched. The CDR3 runs 16 residues. Germline loops: CDR1 SNHLY, CDR2 FYNNEI. CDR3 in amino acids: CASSEGRTGKYTEAFF. Written as DNA, the CDR3 is TGTGCCAGCAGTGAAGGTCGGACAGGGAAATACACTGAAGCTTTCTTT.

The chain uses TRBV3-1 (or the pseudogene TRBV3-2) and TRBJ2-5; a weak D match, TRBD2 (6 bases). The CDR3 has 14 residues. V gave up 4 bases and J gave up 5 bases, with 14 bases separating them. CDR1 is LGHDT and CDR2 is YNNKEL in the germline V gene (reference sequence). The DNA of the CDR3 is TGTGCCAGCAGCCCCCCCGGGCGGGACGAGACCCAGTACTTC. Protein product: CASSPPGRDETQYF.

The genes are TRBV7-9 and TRBJ2-2; the D is unclear. Trimming took 7 bases from V and 0 from J, leaving 18 bases between them. This CDR3 spans 17 amino acids. Germline V CDR1 and CDR2: SEHNR, FQNEAQ (reference sequence). CDR3 nucleotide sequence: TGTGCCAGCACCTACCTTAGGAGCATCGCGAACACCGGGGAGCTGTTTTTT. This gives the protein CASTYLRSIANTGELFF.

This clone has more than one count but fewer than ten. V gene TRBV5-1 combines with J gene TRBJ2-7; D perhaps matches TRBD2 (5 bases). Trimming pared 0 bases from V and 7 bases from J, leaving 20 bases between. This CDR3 is built from 16 residues. Germline V CDR1 and CDR2: SGHRS, YFSETQ. The chain's CDR3 is CASSLAASPFPWEQYF. The CDR3 DNA is TGCGCCAGCAGCTTGGCGGCTAGCCCTTTCCCGTGGGAGCAGTACTTC.

V gene TRBV28 combines with J gene TRBJ1-1; D not certain. CDR3 length: 12 amino acids. Trimming took 7 bases from V and 1 from J, leaving 7 bases between them. CDR1 and CDR2 (germline): MDHEN, SYDVKM. In DNA form, the CDR3 reads TGTGCCAGCACCCGGTGGAACACTGAAGCTTTCTTT. Protein: CASTRWNTEAFF.

The rearrangement joins TRBV5-6 to TRBJ2-7, with 7 bases lining up with TRBD1. Germline loops: CDR1 SGHDT, CDR2 YYEEEE. The V and J ends lost 4 bases and 2 bases, in that order; junction bases with no gene match: 6. This CDR3 has 14 amino acids. Here the CDR3 reads CASSQQGFPYEQYF. As DNA, the CDR3 is TGTGCCAGCAGCCAACAGGGGTTCCCCTACGAGCAGTACTTC.

The rearrangement joins TRBV10-3 to TRBJ1-1; D ambiguous. This CDR3 spans 14 amino acids. V was pared by 3 bases and J by 2 bases, with 10 bases between. Germline V gene data show CDR1 as ENHRY and CDR2 as SYGVKD. The CDR3: CAISDPAENTEAFF. DNA of the CDR3: TGTGCCATCAGTGACCCCGCAGAAAACACTGAAGCTTTCTTT.

This chain's CDR3 is CATPRAGTYEQYF. The CDR3 DNA reads as TGTGCCACCCCCCGGGCAGGGACCTACGAGCAGTACTTC. The chain joins TRBV25-1 to TRBJ2-7, with D possibly TRBD1 on 5 matching bases. The germline CDR1 and CDR2 sequences are MGHDK and SYGVNS. The ends were cut back, 10 bases at V and 2 bases at J, with 15 bases in the middle. This CDR3 is 13 amino acids long.

The genes are TRBV19 and TRBJ1-5, with a weak D call TRBD1 (5 bases). The CDR3 is 14 residues long. Germline V gives CDR1 LNHDA, CDR2 SQIVND (reference sequence). V lost 6 bases and J lost 4, with 13 bases in between. CDR3 region: CASSLLTENQPQHF. CDR3 nucleotide sequence: TGTGCCAGTAGCCTACTGACAGAGAATCAGCCCCAGCATTTT. The full variable domain, rest sourced from reference TRBV19 and TRBJ1-5, is DGGITQSPKYLFRKEGQNVTLSCEQNLNHDAMYWYRQDPGQGLRLIYYSQIVNDFQKGDIAEGYSVSREKKESFPLTVTSAQKNPTAFYLCASSLLTENQPQHFGDGTRLSIL.

The chain combines TRBV18 with TRBJ2-4; 8 nucleotides align to TRBD1. The CDR3 runs 14 residues. With 3 bases clipped from V and 7 bases from J, the junction kept 5 bases outside the gene matches. CDR1 and CDR2 (germline): KGHSH, LQKENI. CDR3 in amino acids: CASSPGQGGNIQYF. CDR3 DNA sequence: TGTGCCAGCTCACCCGGACAGGGTGGGAACATTCAGTACTTC.

The CDR3 DNA reads TGTGCCAGCAGTTCCACGAGCTCCATTCAGTACTTC. Protein product: CASSSTSSIQYF. The rearrangement joins TRBV27 to TRBJ2-4; the D is unclear. The CDR3 has 12 amino acids. From germline, CDR1 is MNHEY and CDR2 SMNVEV (reference sequence). V was trimmed by 4 bases and J by 9 bases, leaving 10 bases between them.

The chain carries TRBV4-2 and TRBJ1-1, with TRBD1 matching 9 bases. CDR3 size: 14 residues. With V trimmed by 4 bases and J by 6 bases, 6 bases remained unmatched. CDR1 is LGHNA, CDR2 YNFKEQ, per germline. The CDR3 protein is CASSRATGGSEAFF. The CDR3 nucleotides read TGTGCCAGCAGCCGCGCTACAGGGGGCTCTGAAGCTTTCTTT.

The CDR3 DNA follows: TGTGCCAGCAGCCGGTCTCAGGGCTTCGGGGGGACCTTC. Protein: CASSRSQGFGGTF. The chain uses TRBV3-1 (or the pseudogene TRBV3-2) and TRBJ1-2; D perhaps matches TRBD1 (5 bases). CDR1 is LGHDT, CDR2 YNNKEL, per germline (reference sequence). V lost 4 bases, J lost 14 bases, and 20 bases lay in between. This CDR3 spans 13 amino acids.

V gene TRBV28 combines with J gene TRBJ1-5; no firm D call. CDR3 length: 13 amino acids. Per germline, CDR1 MDHEN and CDR2 SYDVKM. Trimming took off 5 bases at V and 13 bases at J, with 18 bases between the two ends. The CDR3 coding sequence is TGTGCCAGCAGTCTTCCGACCCTGGGGAGACAGCATTTT. It encodes CASSLPTLGRQHF.

This rearrangement joins TRBV4-3 to TRBJ2-1; 8 positions match TRBD2. The CDR3 runs to 15 residues. Germline V gives CDR1 LGHNA, CDR2 YSLEER. Trimming cost V 5 bases and J 2 bases; bases outside gene matches: 5. The CDR3 is CASSEGTRTYNEQFF. The CDR3 nucleotides are TGCGCCAGCAGCGAAGGGACTAGAACCTACAATGAGCAGTTCTTC.

This clone was detected only once. This chain uses TRBV2 with TRBJ1-5; 7 nucleotides agree with TRBD1. V shed 4 bases and J 2 bases; nucleotides not matched to a gene: 5. The CDR3 is 15 residues long. Germline V lookup: CDR1 SNHLY, CDR2 FYNNEI. DNA for the CDR3: TGTGCCAGCAGTGGTCAGGGGGTTGGCAATCAGCCCCAGCATTTT. Amino acid sequence: CASSGQGVGNQPQHF.

The genes are TRBV6-5 and TRBJ1-1; D perhaps matches TRBD1 (6 bases). Germline lookup yields CDR1 MNHEY and CDR2 SVGAGI. The CDR3 has 14 residues. Trimming shortened V by 4 bases and J by 4 bases, and 13 bases separated the two germline ends. The CDR3 is CASSSTGWTTEAFF. The CDR3 DNA reads as TGTGCCAGCAGTTCGACAGGATGGACCACTGAAGCTTTCTTT.

This clone was counted once. DNA of the CDR3: TGTGCCAGCAGTTTGAGCGGACAGCTCTCGCACGAGCAGTACTTC. Protein product: CASSLSGQLSHEQYF. The rearrangement links TRBV28 to TRBJ2-7; possibly TRBD1 for D (6 bases). V dropped 3 bases and J dropped 5 bases, with 17 bases sitting between them. Per germline, CDR1 MDHEN and CDR2 SYDVKM. CDR3 length: 15 amino acids.

This clone has a handful of counts. In nucleotides, the CDR3 is TGTGCCAGCGGACCTTGGACAGGGCGGGAGCAGTACTTC. It codes for CASGPWTGREQYF. The V call is TRBV6-5, the J call TRBJ2-7; 8 positions match TRBD1. The germline V gene encodes CDR1 MNHEY and CDR2 SVGAGI. The CDR3 runs to 13 residues. V shed 8 bases and J 7 bases; nucleotides not matched to a gene: 10.

The chain has TRBV2 and TRBJ1-4; 10 positions agree with TRBD1. The V gene end was trimmed by 7 bases and the J gene end by 1 base; junction bases not matched to a gene: 3. This CDR3 contains 15 residues. CDR1 is SNHLY and CDR2 is FYNNEI in the germline V gene. For the CDR3, the DNA is TGTGCCAGCACAGGACAGGGGGGAACTAATGAAAAACTGTTTTTT. It yields the protein CASTGQGGTNEKLFF.

J is TRBJ2-5 and V is TRBV10-1; 12 bases are a match to TRBD2. V trimming: 2 bases; J trimming: 5 bases; junction bases outside the gene matches: 6. This CDR3 region has 16 residues. The germline V gene encodes CDR1 WNHNN and CDR2 SYGVQD (reference sequence). Here the CDR3 reads CASSELLAGGQETQYF. The CDR3 bases are TGCGCCAGCAGTGAGCTACTAGCGGGGGGTCAGGAGACCCAGTACTTC.

Remarks on this clone: The same CDR3 is also encoded by other DNA sequences in this sample. This sequence joins TRBV18 and TRBJ1-2; tentatively, D is TRBD1 (6 bases). The length of the CDR3 is 13 residues. Germline values: CDR1 KGHSH, CDR2 LQKENI. Trimming took off 6 bases at V and 1 base at J, with 9 bases between the two ends. DNA of the CDR3: TGTGCCAGCTCCCCGGACAGTAACTATGGCTACACCTTC. It translates to CASSPDSNYGYTF.

This clone occurred many times. The chain joins TRBV30 to TRBJ2-7; 12 bases agree with TRBD2. The CDR3 covers 12 residues. The V segment lost 6 bases and the J segment 6 bases; nucleotides outside the gene matches: 3. Germline V CDR1 and CDR2: GTSNPN, SVGIG (reference sequence). The CDR3 reads CACGLAGIEQYF. As DNA, the CDR3 is TGTGCCTGCGGACTAGCGGGGATCGAGCAGTACTTC.

The chain employs TRBV9 and TRBJ1-4, with D hard to call. The germline V and J ends were trimmed by 1 base and 4 bases, with 8 bases remaining between them. There are 14 residues in the CDR3. Germline V gene data show CDR1 as SGDLS and CDR2 as YYNGEE. This CDR3 is CASSVSQINEKLFF. The CDR3 DNA follows: TGTGCCAGCAGCGTATCACAGATTAATGAAAAACTGTTTTTT.

The rearrangement links TRBV5-1 to TRBJ2-3; 10 nucleotides agree with TRBD2. Unmatched junction bases numbered 8, after V lost 2 bases and J lost 5 bases. The CDR3 sequence is 16 residues long. Germline lookup yields CDR1 SGHRS and CDR2 YFSETQ. CDR3 protein: CASSFGAAGGVDTQYF. Written as DNA, the CDR3 is TGCGCCAGCAGCTTTGGTGCAGCGGGGGGGGTAGATACGCAGTATTTT.

This clone was found once. DNA of the CDR3: TGTGCCAGCAGCTTAGCAGGGGGGCCGGGCGGGGAGCAGTTCTTC. It translates to CASSLAGGPGGEQFF. The V call is TRBV11-3, the J call TRBJ2-1; a possible D gene is TRBD1 (7 bases). Germline V lookup: CDR1 SGHNT, CDR2 YENEEA. V was trimmed by 1 base and J by 10 bases, leaving 17 bases between them. The CDR3 runs 15 residues.

This clone has just a few counts. The rearrangement uses TRBV6-5 and TRBJ1-5; D gene unclear. CDR1 is MNHEY and CDR2 is SVGAGI in the germline V gene. This CDR3 has 14 amino acids. Trimming stripped 6 bases from V and 4 bases from J, with 13 bases between. The CDR3 reads CASRDYMGNQPQHF. CDR3 DNA: TGTGCCAGCAGGGACTACATGGGAAATCAGCCCCAGCATTTT.